The 30 T cell receptor beta chains below come from one sample, sequenced in a study of OX40 agonist ivuxolimab in advanced cancers. Repertoires were generated with immunoSEQ multiplex PCR, while TCRdb's copy carries only in-frame clones and drops some. In the table there are 53,000 or so clones, 84% of which are singletons. The specimen comprised CD4+ or CD8+ T cells sorted from blood, sampled in a trial of the OX40 agonist ivuxolimab. These receptors all stem from an adult with an advanced solid tumor such as melanoma, head and neck, liver or kidney cancer.

The V call is TRBV6-1, the J call TRBJ1-3; perhaps TRBD1 as D (6 bases). V dropped 1 base and J dropped 0 bases, with 10 bases sitting between them. The CDR3 contains 16 residues. Germline V gene data show CDR1 as MNHNS and CDR2 as SASEGT. CDR3 protein: CASSEVQGSSGNTIYF. For the CDR3, the DNA is TGTGCCAGCAGTGAAGTTCAGGGGAGCTCTGGAAACACCATATATTTT.

The rearrangement links TRBV5-1 to TRBJ2-5; D is unresolved. This CDR3 is 15 amino acids long. Trimming took off 1 base at V and 5 bases at J, with 15 bases between the two ends. Per germline, CDR1 SGHRS and CDR2 YFSETQ. In nucleotides, the CDR3 is TGCGCCAGCAGCTTGATGGACGGGCCGCAGGAGACCCAGTACTTC. This sequence encodes CASSLMDGPQETQYF.

The chain joins TRBV7-9 to TRBJ1-2; D call uncertain. The CDR3 is 13 amino acids. Germline V gene data show CDR1 as SEHNR and CDR2 as FQNEAQ (reference sequence). V shed 0 bases and J shed 8 bases, with 10 bases lying between them. The CDR3 protein is CASSLAESGGYTF. CDR3 nucleotides: TGTGCCAGCAGCTTAGCCGAGTCGGGAGGCTACACCTTC.

The genes are TRBV5-1 and TRBJ2-7; a weak D match, TRBD2 (6 bases). CDR1 and CDR2 (germline): SGHRS, YFSETQ. The CDR3 runs to 13 residues. Deletions cut 4 bases from V and 3 bases from J, with 11 bases between. The CDR3, as DNA: TGCGCCAGCAGCCGGGAGAGGTTCTACGAGCAGTACTTC. Translating it yields CASSRERFYEQYF.

This chain connects TRBV6-1 to TRBJ2-1, with 10 bases that match TRBD2. The ends lost 9 bases at V and 9 bases at J; junction bases unmatched: 5. The V gene's germline CDR1 is MNHNS and CDR2 SASEGT. CDR3 size: 12 residues. The CDR3 protein is CASGLAGAEQFF. The CDR3 nucleotides read TGTGCCAGTGGGCTAGCGGGAGCTGAGCAGTTCTTC.

This chain uses TRBV11-3 with TRBJ2-1; D gene unclear. This CDR3 is 15 amino acids long. Trimming took off 5 bases at V and 9 bases at J, with 20 bases between the two ends. Germline V CDR1 and CDR2: SGHNT, YENEEA. The CDR3 coding sequence is TGTGCCAGCAGCGCTGCGCTAGGTCAAAAAGGTGAGCAGTTCTTC. It specifies CASSAALGQKGEQFF.

The rearrangement uses TRBV5-1 and TRBJ1-1; 9 nucleotides agree with TRBD1. The CDR3 sequence is 16 residues long. The trim removed 1 base at V and 5 bases at J, leaving 9 bases unmatched. The germline gives CDR1 SGHRS, CDR2 YFSETQ. The CDR3 sequence: CASSLTPGQGGTEAFF. As DNA, the CDR3 is TGCGCCAGCAGCTTGACCCCGGGACAGGGTGGAACTGAAGCTTTCTTT.

The V gene is TRBV19, the J gene TRBJ2-7; D possibly corresponds to TRBD1 (5 bases). CDR3 length equals 15 residues. The V and J ends lost 1 base and 2 bases respectively, with 12 bases between them. Germline CDR1 LNHDA, CDR2 SQIVND (reference sequence). CDR3 sequence reads: CASSIGAGLAYEQYF. The CDR3 coding sequence is TGTGCCAGTAGTATAGGGGCAGGGTTAGCCTACGAGCAGTACTTC.

J is TRBJ2-7 and V is TRBV28; 9 nucleotides match TRBD1. The V gene's germline CDR1 is MDHEN and CDR2 SYDVKM. The CDR3 consists of 15 residues. With V trimmed by 5 bases and J by 6 bases, 11 bases remained unmatched. The chain's CDR3 is CASSSRTGALGEQYF. CDR3 nucleotides: TGTGCCAGCAGTAGCAGGACAGGGGCCCTTGGCGAGCAGTACTTC. Combining the CDR3 with reference TRBV28 and TRBJ2-7 gives the whole variable domain DVKVTQSSRYLVKRTGEKVFLECVQDMDHENMFWYRQDPGLGLRLIYFSYDVKMKEKGDIPEGYSVSREKKERFSLILESASTNQTSMYLCASSSRTGALGEQYFGPGTRLTVT.

This chain links TRBV6-5 with TRBJ1-2; maybe TRBD1 (6 bases). Trimming took 0 bases from V and 6 from J, leaving 14 bases between them. Germline assignment: CDR1 MNHEY and CDR2 SVGAGI. The CDR3 has 15 amino acids. CDR3 bases: TGTGCCAGCAGTTACTCGATATCGGGGGCCGATGGCTACACCTTC. This sequence encodes CASSYSISGADGYTF.

As concerns this clone: Other DNA sequences in the same sample also yield this CDR3. The chain joins TRBV10-3 to TRBJ1-2; D is unclear. CDR1 is ENHRY, CDR2 SYGVKD, per germline. CDR3 size: 12 residues. V lost 4 bases and J 5 bases, leaving 8 bases between the germline ends. The CDR3 sequence: CAISVRGYGYTF. For the CDR3, the DNA is TGTGCCATCAGTGTTCGTGGTTATGGCTACACCTTC.

The genes are TRBV5-1 and TRBJ2-3; no clear D. This CDR3 region has 13 residues. CDR1 SGHRS and CDR2 YFSETQ come from the germline V gene. Trimming cost V 2 bases and J 5 bases, with 9 bases left between them. The CDR3 bases are TGCGCCAGCAGCTTCCCCACTGAAGATACGCAGTATTTT. Translated: CASSFPTEDTQYF.

Within the sample, this clone is medium-sized (0.01 to 0.1%). The chain is built from TRBV2 and TRBJ1-1; 7 nucleotides line up with TRBD1. Losses at the gene ends were 4 bases for V and 0 bases for J; bases not matched to a gene: 8. CDR3 length: 16 residues. CDR1 and CDR2 from the germline V gene are SNHLY and FYNNEI. CDR3 in DNA: TGTGCCAGCAGTGCTACGACAGGGAGGTTGAACACTGAAGCTTTCTTT. As protein: CASSATTGRLNTEAFF.

This clone occurred a few times. V is TRBV4-1 and J is TRBJ1-2; tentative D call: TRBD1 (6 bases). Deletions cut 0 bases from V and 7 bases from J, with 12 bases between. The length of the CDR3 is 14 residues. The germline V gene encodes CDR1 MGHRA and CDR2 YSYEKL. The CDR3 coding sequence is TGCGCCAGCAGCCAAGAAACAGGGCTGTTTGGCTACACCTTC. Translated, it gives CASSQETGLFGYTF.

The chain links TRBV7-2 to TRBJ2-6; weak D call: TRBD2 (5 bases). Germline V gives CDR1 SGHTA, CDR2 FQGNSA. The ends were cut back, 0 bases at V and 7 bases at J, with 10 bases in the middle. The CDR3 is made up of 15 amino acids. The CDR3 DNA sequence: TGTGCCAGCAGCTTAGCTAGGGCGGGTGCCAACGTCCTGACTTTC. It is translated as CASSLARAGANVLTF.

The genes are TRBV18 and TRBJ2-5; a weak D match, TRBD1 (6 bases). This CDR3 contains 15 residues. The V and J ends lost 4 bases and 5 bases respectively, with 17 bases between them. CDR1 and CDR2 (germline): KGHSH, LQKENI. CDR3 DNA sequence: TGTGCCAGCTCACTTATGACAGGAGGATTGGAGACCCAGTACTTC. It specifies CASSLMTGGLETQYF.

V usage is TRBV5-8 and J usage is TRBJ2-3; 11 nucleotides line up with TRBD2. This CDR3 has 17 residues. Germline-derived CDR1 and CDR2 are SGHTS and YDEGEE. V shed 1 base, J shed 3 bases, and the junction held 7 bases outside the gene matches. CDR3 loop: CASSLSWPSGRTDTQYF. In nucleotides, the CDR3 is TGTGCCAGCAGCTTGAGCTGGCCTAGCGGGAGGACAGATACGCAGTATTTT. The whole variable domain, remainder taken from reference TRBV5-8 and TRBJ2-3, is EAGVTQSPTHLIKTRGQQATLRCSPISGHTSVYWYQQALGLGLQFLLWYDEGEERNRGNFPPRFSGRQFPNYSSELNVNALELEDSALYLCASSLSWPSGRTDTQYFGPGTRLTVL.

V gene TRBV6-1 combines with J gene TRBJ2-7; 9 positions match TRBD2. The CDR3 loop spans 15 amino acids. Germline lookup yields CDR1 MNHNS and CDR2 SASEGT. V lost 1 base and J lost 9; bases outside the gene matches: 10. CDR3 region: CASSEEVAGGGGQYF. CDR3 in DNA: TGTGCCAGCAGTGAAGAAGTTGCGGGGGGGGGAGGGCAGTACTTC.

In its sample, this clone was seen once. This chain joins TRBV5-4 and TRBJ1-1, with D perhaps matching TRBD1 (5 bases). The CDR3 sequence is 14 residues long. Per the germline V gene, CDR1 is SGHNT and CDR2 is YYREEE (reference sequence). The V end lost 0 bases, the J end lost 4 bases, and 10 bases lay between the germline ends. CDR3 protein: CASSLVRGGTEAFF. Here the CDR3 DNA reads TGTGCCAGCAGCTTGGTGAGGGGAGGCACTGAAGCTTTCTTT.

V is TRBV18 and J is TRBJ2-3; the D gene is possibly TRBD1 (6 bases). Deletions cut 6 bases from V and 0 bases from J, with 13 bases between. The CDR3 is 15 amino acids. The V gene's germline CDR1 is KGHSH and CDR2 LQKENI. In DNA, the CDR3 is TGTGCCAGCTCGCTTCGGGACACCAGCACAGATACGCAGTATTTT. Its translation: CASSLRDTSTDTQYF.

In regard to this clone: Different DNA sequences within this sample yield the same CDR3. J is TRBJ2-7 and V is TRBV7-9; tentatively, D is TRBD1 (5 bases). Germline V gives CDR1 SEHNR, CDR2 FQNEAQ (reference sequence). The CDR3 consists of 12 residues. V lost 0 bases, J lost 5 bases, and 5 bases lay in between. The CDR3 DNA is TGTGCCAGCAGCTTAGCGACAGACGAGCAGTACTTC. Protein product: CASSLATDEQYF.

CDR3 nucleotides: TGTGCCAGCAGTGAAGGCAGTCGCCCGGGGCTCTATGGCTACACCTTC. Translating gives CASSEGSRPGLYGYTF. The rearrangement joins TRBV6-1 to TRBJ1-2; maybe TRBD1 (5 bases). V was trimmed by 1 base and J by 4 bases, leaving 16 bases between them. This CDR3 comprises 16 residues. Germline V gene sequence: CDR1 MNHNS, CDR2 SASEGT.

This sequence joins TRBV9 and TRBJ2-5, with D hard to call. CDR3 length: 14 residues. V lost 0 bases and J 2 bases, leaving 8 bases between the germline ends. CDR1 is SGDLS and CDR2 is YYNGEE in the germline V gene. The CDR3 DNA is TGTGCCAGCAGCGTAGCCCTCCTGCAAGAGACCCAGTACTTC. It codes for CASSVALLQETQYF. The variable domain in full, completed from reference TRBV9 and TRBJ2-5, reads DSGVTQTPKHLITATGQRVTLRCSPRSGDLSVYWYQQSLDQGLQFLIQYYNGEERAKGNILERFSAQQFPDLHSELNLSSLELGDSALYFCASSVALLQETQYFGPGTRLLVL.

V gene TRBV18 combines with J gene TRBJ1-5; D is possibly TRBD1 (6 bases). Germline V lookup: CDR1 KGHSH, CDR2 LQKENI. This CDR3 is 14 amino acids long. Trimming took off 0 bases at V and 5 bases at J, with 8 bases between the two ends. CDR3 nucleotides: TGTGCCAGCTCACCACCACAGGGAGATCAGCCCCAGCATTTT. Its protein product is CASSPPQGDQPQHF. The full variable domain, completed using reference TRBV18 and TRBJ1-5, is NAGVMQNPRHLVRRRGQEARLRCSPMKGHSHVYWYRQLPEEGLKFMVYLQKENIIDESGMPKERFSAEFPKEGPSILRIQQVVRGDSAAYFCASSPPQGDQPQHFGDGTRLSIL.

The chain couples TRBV5-8 to TRBJ1-4, with D possibly being TRBD1 (5 bases). Germline V lookup: CDR1 SGHTS, CDR2 YDEGEE. CDR3 length: 15 amino acids. The V and J ends lost 4 bases and 5 bases respectively, with 15 bases between them. The CDR3 region has the DNA TGTGCCAGCAGCCCTCAAGGGGTCGTGAATGAAAAACTGTTTTTT. This translates into CASSPQGVVNEKLFF.

The CDR3 reads CASSLAWRVQETQYF. The DNA of the CDR3 is TGTGCCAGCAGCTTGGCCTGGCGGGTCCAAGAGACCCAGTACTTC. The chain is built from TRBV5-6 and TRBJ2-5; the D gene is possibly TRBD2 (5 bases). Germline loops: CDR1 SGHDT, CDR2 YYEEEE. This CDR3 comprises 15 residues. Deletions cut 0 bases from V and 1 base from J, with 10 bases between.

V and J are TRBV11-1 and TRBJ1-1; D unclear. CDR3 length: 14 amino acids. The germline V gene encodes CDR1 SGHAT and CDR2 FQDESV (reference sequence). Trimming left V 2 bases short and J 2 bases short, with 9 bases between. The CDR3 DNA reads as TGTGCCAGCAGCTTAAATCCGGGAAACACTGAAGCTTTCTTT. Translating it yields CASSLNPGNTEAFF.

This clone appeared a single time. The gene calls are TRBV27 and TRBJ2-5, with D tentatively TRBD2 (5 bases). Looked up from germline, CDR1 is MNHEY and CDR2 is SMNVEV (reference sequence). The germline V and J ends were trimmed by 7 bases and 0 bases, with 15 bases remaining between them. This CDR3 is 15 amino acids long. In DNA form, the CDR3 reads TGTGCCAGCAAGTTTGTATGGCGGGACCAAGAGACCCAGTACTTC. As protein: CASKFVWRDQETQYF.

This clone was seen a single time. V and J are TRBV12-5 and TRBJ1-2; D is undetermined. The CDR3 loop spans 13 amino acids. Looked up from germline, CDR1 is LGHNT and CDR2 is FRNRAP. V lost 9 bases and J lost 4, with 15 bases in between. CDR3 residues: CASTGDVGYGYTF. CDR3 DNA sequence: TGTGCTAGCACGGGTGATGTGGGCTATGGCTACACCTTC.

The V call is TRBV30, the J call TRBJ1-6; no reliable D call. The germline V gene has CDR1 GTSNPN and CDR2 SVGIG (reference sequence). Trimming pared 3 bases from V and 10 bases from J, leaving 25 bases between. CDR3 length: 17 amino acids. CDR3 nucleotides: TGTGCCTGGAGCGTCTGGCCTGGAGCGCGGGAACCCTCACCCCTCCACTTT. This encodes CAWSVWPGAREPSPLHF.